This T cell receptor beta chain was found in a study of T cells after posttransplantation cyclophosphamide. Study results and caveats: TRB overlap between skin or GI tissue T cells and blood was limited.

This clone was seen ten or more times. Its antigen is as yet unknown. The related graft donor's blood sample was taken on the day of bone marrow donation. The CDR3 is 17 amino acids. Sequencing used immunoSEQ multiplex PCR; TCRdb keeps in-frame clones, though not all of them. There are more than 20,000 clones in the sample, none observed a single time. The TCR was taken from a man between 45 and 60 years old in good health, CMV-negative, and a related stem cell transplant donor. This sequence joins TRBV21-1 and TRBJ1-4; whether TRBD1, the table's D call, matches the DNA was not checked. TRBV21-1 corresponds to a pseudogene. Sequenced sample: PBMCs. The CDR3 loop is CASSKYRDPATNEKLFF. The CDR3 DNA follows: TGTGCCAGCAGCAAATACAGGGACCCCGCAACTAATGAAAAACTGTTTTTT.